One T cell receptor beta chain is described in this entry. This record comes from a study of blood T cell repertoires in COVID-19. Whole-study context: The cDNA or gDNA used as material had been derived from T cells, B-cell-depleted T cells, or PBMCs.

Sequencing was performed with immunoSEQ multiplex PCR; in TCRdb, only in-frame clones are kept and a portion is missing. The profile shows 150,000 to 200,000 clones, around 85% of them singletons. The material sequenced was peripheral blood. The sequence was obtained from an older person with COVID-19, enrolled during active disease.

For the CDR3, the DNA is TGCGCCAGCAGCCCGTCACCAGGGGAAAGGGCAAACAGCTATGGCTACACCTTC. Translating it yields CASSPSPGERANSYGYTF. This chain uses TRBV5-1 with TRBJ1-2, with D tentatively TRBD1 (6 bases). Germline CDR1 is SGHRS and CDR2 is YFSETQ. This CDR3 has 18 amino acids. V was cut by 4 bases and J by 4 bases, with 26 bases left in between.